This T cell receptor beta chain was sequenced during a study of OX40 agonist ivuxolimab in advanced cancers. Baseline was the first blood sampling point, followed by cycle 4 day 1 and cycle 7 day 1. Only in-frame clones appear in the TCRdb table, and some are missing; sequencing was by immunoSEQ multiplex PCR. Here the sample spans tens of thousands of clones, about 80% being singletons. The CDR3 runs to 16 residues. The ends lost 2 bases at V and 2 bases at J; junction bases unmatched: 4. Germline V gene data show CDR1 as SGHVS and CDR2 as FNYEAQ. The sequences come from CD4+ or CD8+ T cells sorted from blood, collected in a trial of the OX40 agonist ivuxolimab. This chain links TRBV7-6 with TRBJ2-2; 8 bases are a match to TRBD1. The sequence derives from an adult with an advanced solid tumor such as melanoma, head and neck, liver or kidney cancer. As DNA, the CDR3 is TGTGCCAGCAGCTTACGACAGGGGTCTAACACCGGGGAGCTGTTTTTT. This gives the protein CASSLRQGSNTGELFF.